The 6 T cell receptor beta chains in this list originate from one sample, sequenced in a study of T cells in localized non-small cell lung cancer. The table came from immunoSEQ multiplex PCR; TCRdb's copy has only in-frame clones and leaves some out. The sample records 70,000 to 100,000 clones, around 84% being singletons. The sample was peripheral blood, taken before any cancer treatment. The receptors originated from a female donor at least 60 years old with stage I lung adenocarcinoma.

DNA for the CDR3: TGCGCCAGCAGCTTCACACCGACTAGCGGCATCGTCAATGAGCAGTTCTTC. This sequence encodes CASSFTPTSGIVNEQFF. This rearrangement joins TRBV5-1 to TRBJ2-1; TRBD2 matches 9 bases. V trimming: 2 bases; J trimming: 6 bases; junction bases outside the gene matches: 12. This CDR3 region has 17 residues. Germline CDR1 reads SGHRS; CDR2 reads YFSETQ.

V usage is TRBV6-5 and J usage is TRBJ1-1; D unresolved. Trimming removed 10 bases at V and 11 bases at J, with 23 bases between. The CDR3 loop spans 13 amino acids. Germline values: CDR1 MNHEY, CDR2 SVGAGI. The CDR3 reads CATSSGSTAGAFF. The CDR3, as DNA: TGTGCCACCTCTAGTGGTTCGACGGCCGGGGCTTTCTTT.

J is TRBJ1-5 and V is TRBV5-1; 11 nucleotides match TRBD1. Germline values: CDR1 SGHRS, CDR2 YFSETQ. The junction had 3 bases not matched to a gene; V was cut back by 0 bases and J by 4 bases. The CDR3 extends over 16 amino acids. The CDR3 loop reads CASSLAGTGGNQPQHF. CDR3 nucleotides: TGCGCCAGCAGCTTGGCCGGGACAGGGGGTAATCAGCCCCAGCATTTT.

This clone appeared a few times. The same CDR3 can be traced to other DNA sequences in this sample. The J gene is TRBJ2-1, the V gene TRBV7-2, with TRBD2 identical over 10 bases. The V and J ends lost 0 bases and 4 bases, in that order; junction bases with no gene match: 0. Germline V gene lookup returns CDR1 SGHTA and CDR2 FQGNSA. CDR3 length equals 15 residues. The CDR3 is CASSLASGGYNEQFF. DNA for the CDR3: TGTGCCAGCAGCTTAGCTAGCGGGGGGTACAATGAGCAGTTCTTC.

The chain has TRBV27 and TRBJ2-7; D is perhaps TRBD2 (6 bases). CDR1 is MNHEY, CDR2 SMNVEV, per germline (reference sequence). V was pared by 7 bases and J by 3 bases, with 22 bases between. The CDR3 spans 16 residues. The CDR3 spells CASNPGALAYSYEQYF. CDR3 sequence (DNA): TGTGCCAGCAACCCCGGGGCACTAGCTTATAGCTACGAGCAGTACTTC.

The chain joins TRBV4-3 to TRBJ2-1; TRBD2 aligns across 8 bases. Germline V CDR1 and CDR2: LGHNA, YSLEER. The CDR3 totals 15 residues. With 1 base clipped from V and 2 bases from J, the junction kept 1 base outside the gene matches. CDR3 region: CASSQGTSPYNEQFF. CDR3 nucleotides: TGCGCCAGCAGCCAAGGGACTAGCCCCTACAATGAGCAGTTCTTC.